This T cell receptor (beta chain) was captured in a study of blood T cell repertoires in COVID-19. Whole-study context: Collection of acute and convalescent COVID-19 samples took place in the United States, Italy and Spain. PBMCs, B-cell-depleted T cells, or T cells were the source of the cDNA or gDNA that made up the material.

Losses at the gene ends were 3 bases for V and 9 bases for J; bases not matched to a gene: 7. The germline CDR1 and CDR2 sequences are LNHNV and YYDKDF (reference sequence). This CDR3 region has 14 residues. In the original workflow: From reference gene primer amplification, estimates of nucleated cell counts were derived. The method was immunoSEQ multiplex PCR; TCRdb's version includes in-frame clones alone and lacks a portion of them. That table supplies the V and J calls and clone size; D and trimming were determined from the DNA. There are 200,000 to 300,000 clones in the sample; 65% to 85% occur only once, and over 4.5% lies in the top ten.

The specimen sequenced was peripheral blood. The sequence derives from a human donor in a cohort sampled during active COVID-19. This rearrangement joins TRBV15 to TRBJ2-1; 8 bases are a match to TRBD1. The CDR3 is CATSRDREGLEQFF. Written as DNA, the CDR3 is TGTGCCACCAGCAGGGACAGGGAAGGCCTTGAGCAGTTCTTC.